What follows are 5 T cell receptor beta chains derived from one specimen sequenced in a study of cytomegalovirus exposure and HLA in healthy donors (TCRdb year 2017). Libraries were built with the immunoSEQ multiplex PCR assay. For the multiplex PCR, a mixture combining 60 forward primers for TCR Vbeta segments and 13 reverse primers for TCR Jbeta segments was used. TCRdb stores this immuneACCESS table with in-frame sequences only. Part of the clones is absent; in the studies checked, under half of the shortfall reflects unresolved V genes, and no reason is known for the rest. The sample table lists 150,000 to 200,000 clones, about 80% of them with a count of one. Of the sample, 0.69% is held by the ten largest clones. Sequencing was carried out using PBMCs. Receptors were obtained from a woman in her thirties or forties in good health and CMV-seronegative.

The chain couples TRBV19 to TRBJ2-7, with 7 bases that match TRBD2. The germline CDR1 and CDR2 sequences are LNHDA and SQIVND (reference sequence). This CDR3 has 12 residues. The trim removed 5 bases at V and 5 bases at J, leaving 3 bases unmatched. The CDR3 nucleotides read TGTGCCAGTAGTCCGGGAGGAAACGAGCAGTACTTC. Amino acid sequence: CASSPGGNEQYF.

The V gene is TRBV6-5, the J gene TRBJ1-1, with D hard to call. V lost 5 bases and J 0 bases, leaving 10 bases between the germline ends. The CDR3 contains 14 residues. CDR1 is MNHEY, CDR2 SVGAGI, per germline. CDR3 residues: CASSGRVMNTEAFF. Written as DNA, the CDR3 is TGTGCCAGCAGTGGGAGGGTAATGAACACTGAAGCTTTCTTT.

The chain joins TRBV6-6 to TRBJ1-1; no reliable D call. Germline V lookup: CDR1 MNHNY, CDR2 SVGAGI (reference sequence). Trimming left V 4 bases short and J 10 bases short, with 13 bases between. The CDR3 extends over 12 amino acids. The CDR3 loop is CASSSTAAGAFF. In nucleotides, the CDR3 is TGTGCCAGCAGTTCCACCGCCGCGGGAGCTTTCTTT.

This rearrangement joins TRBV28 to TRBJ2-7, with 9 bases identical to TRBD1. Trimming cost V 5 bases and J 2 bases; bases outside gene matches: 4. Germline-derived CDR1 and CDR2 are MDHEN and SYDVKM. CDR3 length equals 14 residues. The CDR3 coding sequence is TGTGCCAGCAGTCAGGGACAGGGTACCTACGAGCAGTACTTC. Amino acid sequence: CASSQGQGTYEQYF. The entire variable domain, with the rest obtained from reference TRBV28 and TRBJ2-7, is as follows: DVKVTQSSRYLVKRTGEKVFLECVQDMDHENMFWYRQDPGLGLRLIYFSYDVKMKEKGDIPEGYSVSREKKERFSLILESASTNQTSMYLCASSQGQGTYEQYFGPGTRLTVT.

This clone was seen just once. CDR3 in DNA: TGTGCCAGCAGTGGGGGACAGTACAATCAGCCCCAGCATTTT. It yields the protein CASSGGQYNQPQHF. The gene calls are TRBV28 and TRBJ1-5, with TRBD1 matching 7 bases. The CDR3 has 14 residues. V trimming: 5 bases; J trimming: 3 bases; junction bases outside the gene matches: 4. The V gene's germline CDR1 is MDHEN and CDR2 SYDVKM.